Listed below are T cell receptor beta chains from one sample, sequenced in a study of blood T cell repertoires in COVID-19. Libraries were prepared by immunoSEQ multiplex PCR; TCRdb keeps only in-frame clonotypes and omits some of them. The sample holds tens of thousands of clones, around 80% seen once. The sequencing sample was made of peripheral blood. These receptors originate from a woman aged 80 or older with acute or convalescent COVID-19. Both conserved end residues are part of each CDR3. D genes are given only for firm matches. A clone size is listed for some rows: how often the clone was seen (once, few, many), or a class if it is expanded.

J,V,D,size,DNA,CDR3
TRBJ1-1,TRBV10-3,.,.,TGTGCCATCAGAGACGCAGGGGCCAAGAACACTGAAGCTTTCTTT,CAIRDAGAKNTEAFF
TRBJ1-6,TRBV3-1/TRBV3-2,.,.,TGTGCCAGCAGCCCTGGTGGTCAGGGGAATTCACCCCTCCACTTT,CASSPGGQGNSPLHF
TRBJ2-7,TRBV19,.,.,TGTGCCACCAATAGGTTAGGCAGGGCAGACGAGCAGTACTTC,CATNRLGRADEQYF
TRBJ2-7,TRBV5-1,TRBD1,.,TGCGCCAGCAGCTTGGGGGACAGGGGGATCTACGAGCAGTACTTC,CASSLGDRGIYEQYF
TRBJ2-5,TRBV28,.,once,TGTGCCAGCGTACGAGCTCCTGAGACCCAGTACTTC,CASVRAPETQYF
TRBJ2-1,TRBV7-6,TRBD2,few,TGTGCCAGCAGCTTAGTTGCTAGCGGGGGAGGGGAGCAGTTCTTC,CASSLVASGGGEQFF
TRBJ2-7,TRBV21-1,.,.,TGTGCCAGCAGCCTCCCGACAGGGGGATCCTACGAGCAGTACTTC,CASSLPTGGSYEQYF
TRBJ1-1,TRBV7-8,.,.,TGTGCCAGCAGCCCGACGACAGGCGGGAACACTGAAGCTTTCTTT,CASSPTTGGNTEAFF
TRBJ2-1,TRBV7-9,TRBD2,.,TGTGCCAGCAGCTTGGGCAGCGGGGGGGCCTACAATGAGCAGTTCTTC,CASSLGSGGAYNEQFF
TRBJ2-5,TRBV18,.,.,TGTGCCAGCTCACCACGATCCACGACTAGAGAGACCCAGTACTTC,CASSPRSTTRETQYF
TRBJ1-6,TRBV28,TRBD1,.,TGTGCCAGCACCAGAGGGGGCAGTCAGGTTAATTCACCCCTCCACTTT,CASTRGGSQVNSPLHF
TRBJ1-1,TRBV6-1,TRBD1,.,TGTGCCAGCAGCGTCGGGACAGGTGGGAACACTGAAGCTTTCTTT,CASSVGTGGNTEAFF
TRBJ1-1,TRBV28,.,few,TGTGCCAGCAGTTTGTATGGGGGCCGGACTGAAGCTTTCTTT,CASSLYGGRTEAFF
TRBJ1-5,TRBV5-1,TRBD1,.,TGCGCCAGCAGGGGAGGGACAGGCGATCAGCCCCAGCATTTT,CASRGGTGDQPQHF
TRBJ2-3,TRBV6-1,.,.,TGTGCCAGCAGTGAAAGTCAGGGGATGCCAGATACGCAGTATTTT,CASSESQGMPDTQYF
TRBJ1-3,TRBV7-2,TRBD1,few,TGTGCCAGCAGCTTCACCGGGACAGGGGCTATTGGAAACACCATATATTTT,CASSFTGTGAIGNTIYF
TRBJ1-2,TRBV4-1,.,.,TGCGCCAGCAGCCGAAATGAACAGGGTCAGGAAGGCTACACCTTC,CASSRNEQGQEGYTF
TRBJ2-2,TRBV2,TRBD2,.,TGTGCCAGCAGTGAAACCCGGGGGAGGGGAAACACCGGGGAGCTGTTTTTT,CASSETRGRGNTGELFF
TRBJ2-3,TRBV10-1,.,.,TGCGCCAGCAGTGACGGGGGTAGCACAGATACGCAGTATTTT,CASSDGGSTDTQYF
TRBJ2-1,TRBV5-1,.,.,TGCGCCAGCAGCCACCCCGGTGGTGATGAGCAGTTCTTC,CASSHPGGDEQFF
TRBJ2-7,TRBV5-6,.,few,TGTGCCAGCAGCCCGGGGATAAGCTACGAGCAGTACTTC,CASSPGISYEQYF
TRBJ2-2,TRBV19,.,.,TGTGCCAGTAGTATTAACGGGGTGAGCACCGGGGAGCTGTTTTTT,CASSINGVSTGELFF
TRBJ2-3,TRBV6-1,.,once,TGTGCCAGCAGTGAGAGGCGGGGCCCTAGCACAGATACGCAGTATTTT,CASSERRGPSTDTQYF